This T cell receptor (beta chain) comes out of a study of molecular identifiers for immune sequencing clone quantification. Broader study findings: Molecules of identical TCR sharing a barcode could underestimate highly expanded clone sizes.

This clonotype was detected a few times. The antigen is unknown. Using its own MiXCR run on the PCR reads, TCRdb lists one record per CDR3 protein. The data hold about 330,000 distinct CDR3 sequences, with roughly a quarter observed a single time. Trimming removed 1 base from V and 3 bases from J, with 18 bases in between. This CDR3 is 18 amino acids long. The germline CDR1 and CDR2 sequences are SGHVS and FQNEAQ. The chain couples TRBV7-8 to TRBJ2-2; D ambiguous. The receptor's source is a human donor in good health. Some libraries in this study had Jurkat cell RNA spiked in. The sample taken for sequencing was naive CD8+ T cells from blood, with Jurkat cell RNA spiked in. The subset is: FACS-sorted CD8+CD4-CCR7+CD45RA+ naive T cells. The CDR3 region has the DNA TGTGCCAGCAGCTTAGATATCGACCCGGCAGTGGACACCGGGGAGCTGTTTTTT. As protein: CASSLDIDPAVDTGELFF.